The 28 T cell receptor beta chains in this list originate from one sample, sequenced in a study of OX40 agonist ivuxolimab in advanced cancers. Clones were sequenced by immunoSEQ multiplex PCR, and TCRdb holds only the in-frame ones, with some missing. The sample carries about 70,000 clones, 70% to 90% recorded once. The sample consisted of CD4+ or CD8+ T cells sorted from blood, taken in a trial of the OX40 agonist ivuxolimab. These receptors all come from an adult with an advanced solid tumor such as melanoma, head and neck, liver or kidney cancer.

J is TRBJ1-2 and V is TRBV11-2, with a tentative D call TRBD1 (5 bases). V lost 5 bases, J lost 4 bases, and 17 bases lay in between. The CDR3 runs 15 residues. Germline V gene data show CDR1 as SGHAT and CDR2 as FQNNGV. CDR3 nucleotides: TGTGCCAGCAGCCGGCGGGCGGACAAGGGCTATGGCTACACCTTC. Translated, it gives CASSRRADKGYGYTF.

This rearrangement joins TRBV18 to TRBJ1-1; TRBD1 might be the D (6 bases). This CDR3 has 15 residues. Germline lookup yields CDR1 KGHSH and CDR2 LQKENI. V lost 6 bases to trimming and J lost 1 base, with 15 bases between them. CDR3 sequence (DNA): TGTGCCAGCTCCCGGGAGGGGGTAAAGAACACTGAAGCTTTCTTT. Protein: CASSREGVKNTEAFF.

The DNA of the CDR3 is TGTGCCAGTAGTGCAAAGACCGGCTATCACATCTCCTACGAGCAGTACTTC. Amino acid sequence: CASSAKTGYHISYEQYF. V and J are TRBV19 and TRBJ2-7; D is ambiguous. Germline values: CDR1 LNHDA, CDR2 SQIVND (reference sequence). This CDR3 has 17 amino acids. Trimming took 5 bases from V and 0 from J, leaving 20 bases between them.

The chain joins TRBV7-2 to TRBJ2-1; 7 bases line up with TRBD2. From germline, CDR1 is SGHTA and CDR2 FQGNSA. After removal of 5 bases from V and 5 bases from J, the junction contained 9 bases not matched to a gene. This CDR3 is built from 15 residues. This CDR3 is CASSPASGLHNEQFF. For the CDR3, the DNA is TGTGCCAGCAGCCCTGCTAGCGGTTTACACAATGAGCAGTTCTTC.

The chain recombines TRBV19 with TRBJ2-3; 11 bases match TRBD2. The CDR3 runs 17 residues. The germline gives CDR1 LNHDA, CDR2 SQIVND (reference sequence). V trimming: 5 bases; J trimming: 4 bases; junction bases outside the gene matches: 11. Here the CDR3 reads CASSYHGTSGRPDTQYF. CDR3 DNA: TGTGCCAGTAGTTACCACGGGACTAGCGGTCGGCCAGATACGCAGTATTTT.

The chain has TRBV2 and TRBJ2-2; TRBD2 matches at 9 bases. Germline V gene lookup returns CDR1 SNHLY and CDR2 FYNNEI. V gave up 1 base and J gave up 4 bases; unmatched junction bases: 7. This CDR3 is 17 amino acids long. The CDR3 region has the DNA TGTGCCAGCAGTGAAGATAGGCGGGGGGGCCGCACCGGGGAGCTGTTTTTT. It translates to CASSEDRRGGRTGELFF.

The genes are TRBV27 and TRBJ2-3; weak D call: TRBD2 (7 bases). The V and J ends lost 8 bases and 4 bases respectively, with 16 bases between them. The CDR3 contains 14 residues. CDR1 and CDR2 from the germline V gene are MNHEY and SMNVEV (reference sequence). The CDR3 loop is CASLQGEGADTQYF. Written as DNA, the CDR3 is TGTGCCAGCCTCCAAGGGGAGGGGGCAGATACGCAGTATTTT.

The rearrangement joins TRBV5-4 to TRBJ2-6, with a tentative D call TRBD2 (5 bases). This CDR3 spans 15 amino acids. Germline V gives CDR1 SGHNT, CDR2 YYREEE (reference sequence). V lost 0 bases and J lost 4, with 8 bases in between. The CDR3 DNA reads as TGTGCCAGCAGCTTGGCCGGGATAGGGGCCAACGTCCTGACTTTC. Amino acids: CASSLAGIGANVLTF. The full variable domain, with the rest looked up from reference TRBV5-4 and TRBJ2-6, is ETGVTQSPTHLIKTRGQQVTLRCSSQSGHNTVSWYQQALGQGPQFIFQYYREEENGRGNFPPRFSGLQFPNYSSELNVNALELDDSALYLCASSLAGIGANVLTFGAGSRLTVL.

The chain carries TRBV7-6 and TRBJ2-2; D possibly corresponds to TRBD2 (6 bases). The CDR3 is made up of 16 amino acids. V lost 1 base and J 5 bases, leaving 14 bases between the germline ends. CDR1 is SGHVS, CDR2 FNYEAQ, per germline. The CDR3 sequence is CASSLGGEPWTGELFF. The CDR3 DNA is TGTGCCAGCAGCTTAGGCGGGGAGCCCTGGACCGGGGAGCTGTTTTTT.

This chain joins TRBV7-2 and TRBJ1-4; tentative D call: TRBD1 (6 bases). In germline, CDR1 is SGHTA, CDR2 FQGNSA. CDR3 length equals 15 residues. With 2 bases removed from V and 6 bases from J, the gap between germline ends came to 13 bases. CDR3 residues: CASSLQGREDEKLFF. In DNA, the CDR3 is TGTGCCAGCAGCTTACAGGGGCGTGAGGATGAAAAACTGTTTTTT.

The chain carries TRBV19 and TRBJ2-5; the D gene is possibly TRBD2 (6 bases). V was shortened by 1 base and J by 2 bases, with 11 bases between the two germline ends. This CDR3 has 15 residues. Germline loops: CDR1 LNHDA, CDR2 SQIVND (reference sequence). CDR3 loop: CASSIGGLSQETQYF. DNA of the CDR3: TGTGCCAGTAGTATAGGGGGACTGTCTCAAGAGACCCAGTACTTC.

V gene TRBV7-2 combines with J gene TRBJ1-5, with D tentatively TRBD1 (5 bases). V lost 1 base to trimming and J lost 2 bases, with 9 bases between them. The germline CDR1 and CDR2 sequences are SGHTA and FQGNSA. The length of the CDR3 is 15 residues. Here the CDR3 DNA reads TGTGCCAGCAGCTTAGGGGGGATGGGCAATCAGCCCCAGCATTTT. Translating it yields CASSLGGMGNQPQHF.

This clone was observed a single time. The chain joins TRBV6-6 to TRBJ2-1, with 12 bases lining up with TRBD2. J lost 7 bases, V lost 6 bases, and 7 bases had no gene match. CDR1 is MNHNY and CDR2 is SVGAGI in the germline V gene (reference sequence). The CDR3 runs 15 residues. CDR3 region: CASRSLTSGRNEQFF. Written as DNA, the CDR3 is TGTGCCAGCAGATCACTGACTAGCGGGAGAAATGAGCAGTTCTTC.

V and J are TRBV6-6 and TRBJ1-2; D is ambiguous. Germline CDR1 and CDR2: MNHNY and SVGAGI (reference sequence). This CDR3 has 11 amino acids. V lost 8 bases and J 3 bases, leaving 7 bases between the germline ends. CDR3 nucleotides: TGTGCCAGCCGGGGTGACTATGGCTACACCTTC. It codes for CASRGDYGYTF.

CDR3 protein: CASSQRYSFGTDTQYF. CDR3 sequence (DNA): TGCGCCAGCAGCCAACGGTATAGCTTTGGCACAGATACGCAGTATTTT. This chain links TRBV4-1 with TRBJ2-3; D not certain. CDR3 length equals 16 residues. Trimming pared 2 bases from V and 1 base from J, leaving 13 bases between. Germline CDR1 reads MGHRA; CDR2 reads YSYEKL.

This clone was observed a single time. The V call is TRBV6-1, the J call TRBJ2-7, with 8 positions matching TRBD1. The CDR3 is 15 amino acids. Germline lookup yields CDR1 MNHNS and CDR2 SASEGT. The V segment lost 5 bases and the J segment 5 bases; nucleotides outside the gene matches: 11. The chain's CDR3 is CASSRTLDRADEQYF. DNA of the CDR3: TGTGCCAGCAGTAGAACTTTGGACAGGGCCGACGAGCAGTACTTC.

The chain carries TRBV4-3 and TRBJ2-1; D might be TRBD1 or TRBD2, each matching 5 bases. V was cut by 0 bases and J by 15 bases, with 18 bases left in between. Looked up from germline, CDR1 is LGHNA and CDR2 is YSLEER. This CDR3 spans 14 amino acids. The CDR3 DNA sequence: TGCGCCAGCAGCCAAGATCATCGGCAGGGAGTGATGTTCTTC. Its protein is CASSQDHRQGVMFF.

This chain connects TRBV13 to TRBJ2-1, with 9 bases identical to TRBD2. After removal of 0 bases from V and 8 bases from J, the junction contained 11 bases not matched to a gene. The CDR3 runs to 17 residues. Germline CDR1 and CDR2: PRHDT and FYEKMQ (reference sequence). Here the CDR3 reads CASSLGRGLAWGYEQFF. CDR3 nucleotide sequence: TGTGCCAGCAGCTTAGGTAGAGGACTAGCGTGGGGGTATGAGCAGTTCTTC.

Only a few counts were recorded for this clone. The CDR3 DNA sequence: TGTGCCAGCAGCTTCCTAGCGAACTCCTACGAGCAGTACTTC. Translated: CASSFLANSYEQYF. The V gene is TRBV9, the J gene TRBJ2-7; TRBD2 might be the D (6 bases). Trimming took 4 bases from V and 0 from J, leaving 11 bases between them. The CDR3 length is 14 residues. Germline lookup yields CDR1 SGDLS and CDR2 YYNGEE.

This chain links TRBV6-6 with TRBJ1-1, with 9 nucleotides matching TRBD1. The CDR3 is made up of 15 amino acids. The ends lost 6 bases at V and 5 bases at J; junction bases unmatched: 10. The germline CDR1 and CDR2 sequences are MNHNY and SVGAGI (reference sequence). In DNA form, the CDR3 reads TGTGCCAGCAGATTCTCGACAGGGGGTCGGACTGAAGCTTTCTTT. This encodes CASRFSTGGRTEAFF.

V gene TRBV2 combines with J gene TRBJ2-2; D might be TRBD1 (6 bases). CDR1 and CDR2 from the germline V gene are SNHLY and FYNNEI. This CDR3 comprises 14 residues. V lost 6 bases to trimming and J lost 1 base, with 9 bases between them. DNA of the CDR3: TGTGCCAGCAGACAGGGTGAGAACACCGGGGAGCTGTTTTTT. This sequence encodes CASRQGENTGELFF.

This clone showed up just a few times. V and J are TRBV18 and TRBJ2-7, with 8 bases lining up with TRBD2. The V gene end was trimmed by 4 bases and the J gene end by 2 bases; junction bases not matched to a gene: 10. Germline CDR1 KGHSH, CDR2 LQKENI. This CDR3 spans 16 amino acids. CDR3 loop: CASSRTGTRGTYEQYF. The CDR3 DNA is TGTGCCAGCTCACGAACCGGGACTAGGGGGACCTACGAGCAGTACTTC.

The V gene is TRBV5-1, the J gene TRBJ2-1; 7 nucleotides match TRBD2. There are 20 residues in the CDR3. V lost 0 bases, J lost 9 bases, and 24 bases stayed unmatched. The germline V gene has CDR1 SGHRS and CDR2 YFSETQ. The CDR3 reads CASSLAWRVAGVDMAGEQFF. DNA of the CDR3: TGCGCCAGCAGCTTGGCCTGGAGAGTCGCGGGAGTCGACATGGCTGGTGAGCAGTTCTTC.

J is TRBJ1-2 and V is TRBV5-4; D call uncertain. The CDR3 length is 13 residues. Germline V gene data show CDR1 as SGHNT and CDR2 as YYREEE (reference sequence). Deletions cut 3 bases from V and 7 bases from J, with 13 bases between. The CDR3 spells CASSSVREAGYTF. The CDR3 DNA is TGTGCCAGCAGCTCGGTCCGGGAAGCTGGCTACACCTTC.

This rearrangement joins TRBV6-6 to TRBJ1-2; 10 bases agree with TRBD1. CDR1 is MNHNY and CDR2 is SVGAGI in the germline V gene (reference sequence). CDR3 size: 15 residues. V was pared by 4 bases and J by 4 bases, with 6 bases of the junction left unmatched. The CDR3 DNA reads TGTGCCAGCAGTTTGCAGACAGGGGGCCTCTATGGCTACACCTTC. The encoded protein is CASSLQTGGLYGYTF.

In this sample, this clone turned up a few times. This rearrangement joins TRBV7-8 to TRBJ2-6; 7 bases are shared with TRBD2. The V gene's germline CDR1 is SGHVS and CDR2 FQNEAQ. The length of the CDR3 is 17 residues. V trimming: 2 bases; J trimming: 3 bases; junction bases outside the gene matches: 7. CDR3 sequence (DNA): TGTGCCAGCAGCTTAAGGGCGGGGGTACTTGGGGCCAACGTCCTGACTTTC. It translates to CASSLRAGVLGANVLTF.

The CDR3, as DNA: TGTGCCAGCAGCTTAGACGTGGCCCTTAGCAATCAGCCCCAGCATTTT. It codes for CASSLDVALSNQPQHF. This rearrangement joins TRBV7-2 to TRBJ1-5; D is ambiguous. The CDR3 covers 16 residues. Looked up from germline, CDR1 is SGHTA and CDR2 is FQGNSA. V lost 1 base to trimming and J lost 0 bases, with 10 bases between them.

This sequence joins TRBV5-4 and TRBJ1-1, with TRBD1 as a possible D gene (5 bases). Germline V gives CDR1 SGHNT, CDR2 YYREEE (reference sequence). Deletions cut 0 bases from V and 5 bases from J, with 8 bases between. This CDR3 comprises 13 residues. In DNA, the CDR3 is TGTGCCAGCAGCTTGGGGGGGGTTACTGAAGCTTTCTTT. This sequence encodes CASSLGGVTEAFF.